These 15 T cell receptor beta chains were all obtained from the same sample, sequenced in a study of blood T cell repertoires in COVID-19. Sequencing used immunoSEQ multiplex PCR; TCRdb keeps in-frame clones, though not all of them. The table records about 280,000 clones, more than 80% of them present only once. The sequenced sample was PBMCs or T cells enriched from blood (not recorded which). The source of these receptors is a woman aged 30 to 39 with acute COVID-19.

The chain is built from TRBV7-2 and TRBJ1-5; 8 nucleotides agree with TRBD1. The V segment lost 5 bases and the J segment 3 bases; nucleotides outside the gene matches: 9. The germline V gene encodes CDR1 SGHTA and CDR2 FQGNSA. This CDR3 contains 16 residues. The CDR3 reads CASSAGGGQVNQPQHF. In DNA, the CDR3 is TGTGCCAGCAGCGCAGGGGGGGGACAGGTCAATCAGCCCCAGCATTTT.

The chain joins TRBV10-3 to TRBJ2-1; 9 nucleotides align to TRBD2. J gave up 5 bases and V 5 bases, and 1 base lay outside the gene matches. This CDR3 is 13 amino acids long. Germline V gives CDR1 ENHRY, CDR2 SYGVKD. CDR3 sequence (DNA): TGTGCCATCAGTCGACTAGCGGACAATGAGCAGTTCTTC. This gives the protein CAISRLADNEQFF.

The chain has TRBV6-2 or TRBV6-3 and TRBJ1-2; no clear D. V was shortened by 4 bases and J by 6 bases, with 3 bases between the two germline ends. The CDR3 runs 10 residues. Germline assignment: CDR1 MNHEY and CDR2 SVGEGT. The chain's CDR3 is CASSSNGYTF. The CDR3 DNA is TGTGCCAGCAGTTCCAATGGCTACACCTTC.

The rearrangement joins TRBV27 to TRBJ1-3; no reliable D call. Germline V gene data show CDR1 as MNHEY and CDR2 as SMNVEV (reference sequence). This CDR3 has 20 residues. Trimming took 2 bases from V and 0 from J, leaving 23 bases between them. This chain's CDR3 is CASSLRRPIPHESSGNTIYF. The CDR3 bases are TGTGCCAGCAGTTTACGGAGACCCATCCCCCACGAAAGCTCTGGAAACACCATATATTTT.

The chain uses TRBV7-2 and TRBJ2-7, with TRBD1 identical over 10 bases. V lost 5 bases, J lost 2 bases, and 9 bases stayed unmatched. The CDR3 covers 16 residues. Germline V CDR1 and CDR2: SGHTA, FQGNSA. The CDR3 protein is CASSPAGQGIAYEQYF. CDR3 DNA sequence: TGTGCCAGCAGCCCCGCGGGACAGGGGATTGCCTACGAGCAGTACTTC.

The chain is built from TRBV9 and TRBJ2-7; 8 positions match TRBD2. The CDR3 loop spans 14 amino acids. The junction had 8 bases not matched to a gene; V was cut back by 4 bases and J by 5 bases. Germline loops: CDR1 SGDLS, CDR2 YYNGEE. CDR3 in amino acids: CASSLGLANDEQYF. The CDR3 nucleotides read TGTGCCAGCAGCCTCGGACTAGCAAACGACGAGCAGTACTTC.

The chain uses TRBV7-2 and TRBJ2-1, with 11 bases aligning to TRBD2. Germline CDR1 and CDR2: SGHTA and FQGNSA. The V and J ends lost 1 base and 6 bases, in that order; junction bases with no gene match: 11. The CDR3 loop spans 18 amino acids. DNA of the CDR3: TGTGCCAGCAGCTTAGTATTGGCCACTAGCGGGAGTCCCAATGAGCAGTTCTTC. This encodes CASSLVLATSGSPNEQFF. The whole variable domain, filled in from reference TRBV7-2 and TRBJ2-1, reads GAGVSQSPSNKVTEKGKDVELRCDPISGHTALYWYRQSLGQGLEFLIYFQGNSAPDKSGLPSDRFSAERTGGSVSTLTIQRTQQEDSAVYLCASSLVLATSGSPNEQFFGPGTRLTVL.

This chain joins TRBV7-7 and TRBJ2-5; TRBD1 matches 9 bases. Germline loops: CDR1 SSHAT, CDR2 FNYEAQ (reference sequence). This CDR3 is 14 amino acids long. V lost 3 bases, J lost 3 bases, and 2 bases stayed unmatched. The CDR3 loop reads CASSFRTGEETQYF. CDR3 coding DNA: TGTGCCAGCAGCTTCAGGACAGGGGAAGAGACCCAGTACTTC.

The DNA of the CDR3 is TGCGCCAGCAGCTTACAGAGATACAATGAGCAGTTCTTC. Residues: CASSLQRYNEQFF. The chain joins TRBV5-1 to TRBJ2-1; D ambiguous. From germline, CDR1 is SGHRS and CDR2 YFSETQ. The V end lost 2 bases, the J end lost 4 bases, and 7 bases lay between the germline ends. The CDR3 has 13 amino acids.

The V gene is TRBV28, the J gene TRBJ2-3, with 8 bases lining up with TRBD2. The length of the CDR3 is 17 residues. Unmatched junction bases numbered 10, after V lost 3 bases and J lost 2 bases. Germline V gene sequence: CDR1 MDHEN, CDR2 SYDVKM. CDR3 sequence (DNA): TGTGCCAGCAGTTTCCGAGGCTATAGCGGGAACACAGATACGCAGTATTTT. Translation: CASSFRGYSGNTDTQYF.

The gene calls are TRBV5-1 and TRBJ2-1; 10 bases match TRBD1. V dropped 4 bases and J dropped 4; count of bases not matched to a gene: 5. The CDR3 consists of 15 residues. Germline CDR1 is SGHRS and CDR2 is YFSETQ. The CDR3 reads CASSAGQGKYNEQFF. CDR3 DNA sequence: TGCGCCAGCAGCGCGGGACAGGGGAAGTACAATGAGCAGTTCTTC.

The chain combines TRBV28 with TRBJ2-1; 13 bases are a match to TRBD2. V lost 6 bases, J lost 5 bases, and 4 bases stayed unmatched. In germline, CDR1 is MDHEN, CDR2 SYDVKM. The CDR3 has 15 amino acids. In DNA form, the CDR3 reads TGTGCCAGCAGATCCGGGACTAGCGGGAACAATGAGCAGTTCTTC. Protein: CASRSGTSGNNEQFF.

This chain joins TRBV5-1 and TRBJ1-4; a weak D match, TRBD1 (5 bases). Looked up from germline, CDR1 is SGHRS and CDR2 is YFSETQ. This CDR3 has 15 residues. V gave up 0 bases and J gave up 8 bases, with 14 bases separating them. The CDR3: CASSLGPQGGEKLFF. DNA for the CDR3: TGCGCCAGCAGCTTGGGTCCGCAGGGCGGCGAAAAACTGTTTTTT.

The J gene is TRBJ2-7, the V gene TRBV4-1, with D possibly being TRBD1 (6 bases). Per germline, CDR1 MGHRA and CDR2 YSYEKL. CDR3 size: 14 residues. The V end was cut by 4 bases, the J end by 4 bases, with 14 bases between. CDR3 in DNA: TGCGCCAGCAGCCTCCGGGACACATCGTACGAGCAGTACTTC. It translates to CASSLRDTSYEQYF.

This chain links TRBV29-1 with TRBJ2-2, with 13 positions matching TRBD2. V lost 3 bases, J lost 4 bases, and 8 bases stayed unmatched. Germline CDR1 reads SQVTM; CDR2 reads ANQGSEA. The CDR3 is 17 residues long. The DNA of the CDR3 is TGCAGCGTTGAGTCCGGACTAGCGGGAGATGCCACCGGGGAGCTGTTTTTT. Protein product: CSVESGLAGDATGELFF.